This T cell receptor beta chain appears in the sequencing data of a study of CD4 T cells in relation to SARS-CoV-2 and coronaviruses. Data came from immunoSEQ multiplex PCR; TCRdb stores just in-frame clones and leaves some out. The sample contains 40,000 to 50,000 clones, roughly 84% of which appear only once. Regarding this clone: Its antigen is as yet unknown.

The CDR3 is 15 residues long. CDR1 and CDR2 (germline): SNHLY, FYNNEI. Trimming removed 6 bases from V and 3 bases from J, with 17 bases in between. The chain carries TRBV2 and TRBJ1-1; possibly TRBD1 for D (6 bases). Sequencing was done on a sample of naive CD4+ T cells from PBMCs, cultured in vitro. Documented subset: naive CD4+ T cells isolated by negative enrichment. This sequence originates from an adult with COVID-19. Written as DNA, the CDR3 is TGTGCCAGCAGCACAGGGTTTAAATCCGACACTGAAGCTTTCTTT. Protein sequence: CASSTGFKSDTEAFF.